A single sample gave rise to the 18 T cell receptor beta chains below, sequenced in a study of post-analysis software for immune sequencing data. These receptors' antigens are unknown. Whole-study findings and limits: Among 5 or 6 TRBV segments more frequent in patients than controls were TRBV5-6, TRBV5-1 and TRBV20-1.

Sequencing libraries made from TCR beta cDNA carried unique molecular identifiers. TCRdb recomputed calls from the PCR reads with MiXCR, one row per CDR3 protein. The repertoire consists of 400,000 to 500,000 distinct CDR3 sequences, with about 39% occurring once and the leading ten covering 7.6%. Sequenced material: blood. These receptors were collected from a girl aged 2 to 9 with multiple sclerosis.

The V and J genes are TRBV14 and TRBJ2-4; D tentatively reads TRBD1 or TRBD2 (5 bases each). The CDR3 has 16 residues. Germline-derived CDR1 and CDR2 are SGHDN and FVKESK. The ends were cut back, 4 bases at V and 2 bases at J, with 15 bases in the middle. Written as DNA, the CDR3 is TGTGCCAGCAGCCCCAGGGACCCGAAATCCAAAAACATTCAGTACTTC. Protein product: CASSPRDPKSKNIQYF.

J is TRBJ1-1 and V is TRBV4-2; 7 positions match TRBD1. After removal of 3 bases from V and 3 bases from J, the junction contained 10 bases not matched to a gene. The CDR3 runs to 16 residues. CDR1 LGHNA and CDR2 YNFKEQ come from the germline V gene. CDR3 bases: TGTGCCAGCAGCCAGGCGGACGGACAGGACTACACTGAAGCTTTCTTT. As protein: CASSQADGQDYTEAFF.

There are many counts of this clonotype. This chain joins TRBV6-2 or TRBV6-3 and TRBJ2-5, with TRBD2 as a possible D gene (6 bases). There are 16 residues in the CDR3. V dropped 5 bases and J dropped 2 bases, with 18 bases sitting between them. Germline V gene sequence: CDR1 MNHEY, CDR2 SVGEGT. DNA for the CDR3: TGTGCCAGCAGTGACCGATTGGCGGGGCAACAAGAGACCCAGTACTTC. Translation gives CASSDRLAGQQETQYF.

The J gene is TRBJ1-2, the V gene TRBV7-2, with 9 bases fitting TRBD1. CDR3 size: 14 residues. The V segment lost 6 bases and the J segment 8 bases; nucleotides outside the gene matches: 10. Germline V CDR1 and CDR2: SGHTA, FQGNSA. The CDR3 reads CASRRQGDREGYTF. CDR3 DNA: TGTGCCAGCAGAAGACAAGGGGACAGGGAAGGCTACACCTTC.

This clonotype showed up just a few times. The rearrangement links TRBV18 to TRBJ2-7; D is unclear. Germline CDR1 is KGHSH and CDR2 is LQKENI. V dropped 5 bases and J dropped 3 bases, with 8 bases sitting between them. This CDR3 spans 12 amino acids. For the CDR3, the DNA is TGTGCCAGCTCAAAAGACGGCTACGAGCAGTACTTC. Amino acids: CASSKDGYEQYF.

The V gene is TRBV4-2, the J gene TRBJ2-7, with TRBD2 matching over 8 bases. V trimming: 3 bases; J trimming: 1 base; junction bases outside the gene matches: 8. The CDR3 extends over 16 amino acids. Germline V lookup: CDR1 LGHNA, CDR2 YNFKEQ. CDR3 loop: CASSQATSGTSYEQYF. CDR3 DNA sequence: TGTGCCAGCAGCCAGGCAACTAGCGGTACTTCCTACGAGCAGTACTTC.

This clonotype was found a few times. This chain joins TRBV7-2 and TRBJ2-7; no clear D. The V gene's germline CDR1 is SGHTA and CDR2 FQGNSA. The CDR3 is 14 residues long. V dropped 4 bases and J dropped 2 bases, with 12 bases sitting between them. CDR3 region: CASSSTWQTYEQYF. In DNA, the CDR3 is TGTGCCAGCAGCTCGACCTGGCAAACCTACGAGCAGTACTTC.

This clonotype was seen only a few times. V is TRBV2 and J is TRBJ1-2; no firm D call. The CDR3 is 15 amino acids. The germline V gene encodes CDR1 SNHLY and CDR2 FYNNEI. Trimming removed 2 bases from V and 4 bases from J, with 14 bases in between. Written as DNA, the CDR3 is TGTGCCAGCAGTGAATACGAGGGTCTTGGCTATGGCTACACCTTC. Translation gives CASSEYEGLGYGYTF.

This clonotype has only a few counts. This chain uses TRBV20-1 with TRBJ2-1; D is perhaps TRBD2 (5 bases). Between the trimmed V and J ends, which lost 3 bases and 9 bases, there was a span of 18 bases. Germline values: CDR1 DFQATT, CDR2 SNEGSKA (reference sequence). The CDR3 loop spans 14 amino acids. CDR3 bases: TGCAGTGCTAGGTTGTTTGTACGGGGTGGTGAGCAGTTCTTC. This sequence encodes CSARLFVRGGEQFF.

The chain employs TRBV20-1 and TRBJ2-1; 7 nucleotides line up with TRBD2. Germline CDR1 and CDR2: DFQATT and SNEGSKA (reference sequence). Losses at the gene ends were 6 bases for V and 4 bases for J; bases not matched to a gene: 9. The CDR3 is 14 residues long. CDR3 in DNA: TGCAGTGCCGTAAAGCGGGAAGTATACAATGAGCAGTTCTTC. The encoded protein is CSAVKREVYNEQFF.

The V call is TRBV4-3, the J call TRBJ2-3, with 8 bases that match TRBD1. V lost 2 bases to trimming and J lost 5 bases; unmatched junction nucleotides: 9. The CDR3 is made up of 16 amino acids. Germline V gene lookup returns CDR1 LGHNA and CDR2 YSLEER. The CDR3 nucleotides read TGCGCCAGCAGCCAATATGACAGGGGAATTAGAGATACGCAGTATTTT. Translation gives CASSQYDRGIRDTQYF.

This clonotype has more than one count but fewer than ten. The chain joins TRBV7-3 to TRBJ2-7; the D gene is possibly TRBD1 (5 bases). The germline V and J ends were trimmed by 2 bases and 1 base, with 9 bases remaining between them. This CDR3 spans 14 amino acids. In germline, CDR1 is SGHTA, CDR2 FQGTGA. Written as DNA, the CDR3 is TGTGCCAGCAGCTTAGTTGGGGCTTCCTACGAGCAGTACTTC. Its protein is CASSLVGASYEQYF.

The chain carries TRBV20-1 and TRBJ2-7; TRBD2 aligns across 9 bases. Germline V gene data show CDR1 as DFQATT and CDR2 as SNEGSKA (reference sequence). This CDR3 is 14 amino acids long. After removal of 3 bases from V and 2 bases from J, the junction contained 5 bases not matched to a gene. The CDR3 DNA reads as TGCAGTGCTAGCTGTAGCGGGAGCCCCTACGAGCAGTACTTC. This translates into CSASCSGSPYEQYF.

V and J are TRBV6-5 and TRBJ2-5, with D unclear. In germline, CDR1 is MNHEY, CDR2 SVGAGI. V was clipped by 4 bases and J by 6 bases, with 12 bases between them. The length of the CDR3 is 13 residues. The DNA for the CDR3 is TGTGCCAGCAGTTTAGGCAGGACCAAGACCCAGTACTTC. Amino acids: CASSLGRTKTQYF.

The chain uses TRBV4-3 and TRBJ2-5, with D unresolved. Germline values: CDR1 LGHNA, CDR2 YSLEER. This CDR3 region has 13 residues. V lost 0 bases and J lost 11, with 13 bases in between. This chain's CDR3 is CASSQDSSTQQYF. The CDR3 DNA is TGCGCCAGCAGCCAAGATTCTTCCACTCAGCAGTACTTC.

CDR3 coding DNA: TGCAGTGCTAGAGCTTTCGGGGGGACCGGGGAAAAACTGTTTTTT. The encoded protein is CSARAFGGTGEKLFF. This sequence joins TRBV20-1 and TRBJ1-4; TRBD1 might be the D (5 bases). CDR3 length: 15 residues. V shed 1 base and J shed 8 bases, with 17 bases lying between them. Germline loops: CDR1 DFQATT, CDR2 SNEGSKA (reference sequence).

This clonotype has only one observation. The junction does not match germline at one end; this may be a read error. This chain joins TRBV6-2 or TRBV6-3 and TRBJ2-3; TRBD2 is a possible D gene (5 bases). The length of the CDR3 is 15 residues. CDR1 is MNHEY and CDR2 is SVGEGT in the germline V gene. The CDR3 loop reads CASSSPVGLKDTQYF. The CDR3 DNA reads TGTGCTAGCAGTTCCCCGGTAGGACTCAAGGATACGCAGTATTTT.

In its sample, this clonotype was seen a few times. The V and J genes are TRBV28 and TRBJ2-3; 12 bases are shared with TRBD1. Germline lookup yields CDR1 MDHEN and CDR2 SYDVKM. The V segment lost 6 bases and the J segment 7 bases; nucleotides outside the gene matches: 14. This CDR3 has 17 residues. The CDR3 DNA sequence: TGTGCCAGCAGACCAAACCCGGGACAGGGGGCAAGTTATACGCAGTATTTT. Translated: CASRPNPGQGASYTQYF.